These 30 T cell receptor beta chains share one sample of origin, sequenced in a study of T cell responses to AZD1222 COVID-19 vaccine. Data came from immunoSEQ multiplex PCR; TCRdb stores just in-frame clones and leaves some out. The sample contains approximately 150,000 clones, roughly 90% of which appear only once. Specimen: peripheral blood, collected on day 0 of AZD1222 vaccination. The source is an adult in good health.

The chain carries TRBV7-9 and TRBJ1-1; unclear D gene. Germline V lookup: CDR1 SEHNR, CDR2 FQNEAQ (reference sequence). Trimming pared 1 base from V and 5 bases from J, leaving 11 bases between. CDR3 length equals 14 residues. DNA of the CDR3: TGTGCCAGCAGCTTAGAGACCCTGGGGACTGAAGCTTTCTTT. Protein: CASSLETLGTEAFF.

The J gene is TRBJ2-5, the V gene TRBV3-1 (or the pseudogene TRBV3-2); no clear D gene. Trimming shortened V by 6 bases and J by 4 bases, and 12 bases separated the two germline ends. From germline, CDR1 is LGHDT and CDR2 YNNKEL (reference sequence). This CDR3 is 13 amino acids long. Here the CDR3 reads CASSSGRTETQYF. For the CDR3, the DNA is TGTGCCAGCAGTTCCGGCCGGACAGAGACCCAGTACTTC.

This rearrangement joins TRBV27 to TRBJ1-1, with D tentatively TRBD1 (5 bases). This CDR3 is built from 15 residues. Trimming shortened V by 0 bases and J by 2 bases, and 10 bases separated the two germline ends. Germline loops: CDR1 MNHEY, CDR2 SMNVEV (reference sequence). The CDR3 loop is CASSLSRGINTEAFF. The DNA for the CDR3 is TGTGCCAGCAGTTTATCGCGGGGGATCAACACTGAAGCTTTCTTT.

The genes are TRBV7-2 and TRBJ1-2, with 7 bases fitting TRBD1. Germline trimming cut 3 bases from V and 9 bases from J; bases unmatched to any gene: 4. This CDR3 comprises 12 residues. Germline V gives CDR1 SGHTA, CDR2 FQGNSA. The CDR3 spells CASSLYRGRYTF. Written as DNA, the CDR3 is TGTGCCAGCAGCTTGTACAGGGGCCGCTACACCTTC. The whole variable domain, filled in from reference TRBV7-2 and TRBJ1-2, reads GAGVSQSPSNKVTEKGKDVELRCDPISGHTALYWYRQSLGQGLEFLIYFQGNSAPDKSGLPSDRFSAERTGGSVSTLTIQRTQQEDSAVYLCASSLYRGRYTFGSGTRLTVV.

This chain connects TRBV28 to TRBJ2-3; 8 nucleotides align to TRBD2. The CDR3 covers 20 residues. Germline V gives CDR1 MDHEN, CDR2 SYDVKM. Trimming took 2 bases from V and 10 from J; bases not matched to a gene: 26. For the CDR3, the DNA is TGTGCCAGCAGTTTAAGGGGATCGGGCCGCGGGAGGCTCCTTATGTGGGCGCAGTATTTT. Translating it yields CASSLRGSGRGRLLMWAQYF. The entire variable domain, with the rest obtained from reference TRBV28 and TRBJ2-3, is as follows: DVKVTQSSRYLVKRTGEKVFLECVQDMDHENMFWYRQDPGLGLRLIYFSYDVKMKEKGDIPEGYSVSREKKERFSLILESASTNQTSMYLCASSLRGSGRGRLLMWAQYFGPGTRLTVL.

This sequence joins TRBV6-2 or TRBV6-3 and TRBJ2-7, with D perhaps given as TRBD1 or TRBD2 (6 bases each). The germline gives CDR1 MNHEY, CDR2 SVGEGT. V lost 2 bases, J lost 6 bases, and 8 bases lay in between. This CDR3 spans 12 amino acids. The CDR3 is CASSYTGAEQYF. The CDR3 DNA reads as TGTGCCAGCAGTTACACGGGGGCCGAGCAGTACTTC.

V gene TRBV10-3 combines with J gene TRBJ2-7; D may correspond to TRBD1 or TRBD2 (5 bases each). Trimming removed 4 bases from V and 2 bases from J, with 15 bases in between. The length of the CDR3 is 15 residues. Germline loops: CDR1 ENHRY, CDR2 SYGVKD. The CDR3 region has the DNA TGTGCCATCAGTGTGGGGACGGATCCCCCCTACGAGCAGTACTTC. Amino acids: CAISVGTDPPYEQYF.

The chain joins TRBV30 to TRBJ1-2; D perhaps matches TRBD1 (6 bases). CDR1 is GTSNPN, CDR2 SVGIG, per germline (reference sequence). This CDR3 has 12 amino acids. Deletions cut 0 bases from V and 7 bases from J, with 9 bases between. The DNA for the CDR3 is TGTGCCTGGAGTGTCCAGGGGTTTGGCTACACCTTC. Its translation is CAWSVQGFGYTF. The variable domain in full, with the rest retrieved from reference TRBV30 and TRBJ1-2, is SQTIHQWPATLVQPVGSPLSLECTVEGTSNPNLYWYRQAAGRGLQLLFYSVGIGQISSEVPQNLSASRPQDRQFILSSKKLLLSDSGFYLCAWSVQGFGYTFGSGTRLTVV.

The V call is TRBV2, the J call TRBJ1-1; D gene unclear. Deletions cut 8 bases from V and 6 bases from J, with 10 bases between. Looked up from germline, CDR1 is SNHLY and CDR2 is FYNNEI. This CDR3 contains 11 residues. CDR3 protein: CASGRHAEAFF. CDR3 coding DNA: TGTGCCAGCGGCCGACACGCTGAAGCTTTCTTT.

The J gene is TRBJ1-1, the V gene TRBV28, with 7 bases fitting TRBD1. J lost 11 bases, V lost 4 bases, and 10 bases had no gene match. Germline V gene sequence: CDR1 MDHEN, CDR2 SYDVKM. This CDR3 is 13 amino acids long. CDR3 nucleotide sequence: TGTGCCAGCAGTTCCTGGACAGGAGTTGAGGCTTTCTTT. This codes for CASSSWTGVEAFF. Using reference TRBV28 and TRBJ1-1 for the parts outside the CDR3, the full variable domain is DVKVTQSSRYLVKRTGEKVFLECVQDMDHENMFWYRQDPGLGLRLIYFSYDVKMKEKGDIPEGYSVSREKKERFSLILESASTNQTSMYLCASSSWTGVEAFFGQGTRLTVV.

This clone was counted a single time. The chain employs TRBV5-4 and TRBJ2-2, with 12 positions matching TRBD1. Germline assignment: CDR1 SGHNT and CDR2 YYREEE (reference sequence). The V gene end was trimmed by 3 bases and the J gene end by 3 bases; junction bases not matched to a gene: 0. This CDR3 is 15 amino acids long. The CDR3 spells CASSWDRGHTGELFF. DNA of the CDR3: TGTGCCAGCAGCTGGGACAGGGGGCACACCGGGGAGCTGTTTTTT.

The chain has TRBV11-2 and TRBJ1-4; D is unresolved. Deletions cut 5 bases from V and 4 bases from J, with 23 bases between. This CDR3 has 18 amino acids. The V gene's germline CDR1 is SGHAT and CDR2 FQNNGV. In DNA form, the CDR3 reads TGTGCCAGCAGCGTGCTCCCTAGAATCGCGGGCTTTAATGAAAAACTGTTTTTT. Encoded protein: CASSVLPRIAGFNEKLFF.

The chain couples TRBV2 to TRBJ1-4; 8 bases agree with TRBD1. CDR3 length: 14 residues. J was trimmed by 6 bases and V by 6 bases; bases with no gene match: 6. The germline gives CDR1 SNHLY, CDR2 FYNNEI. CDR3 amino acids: CASRDDRGYEKLFF. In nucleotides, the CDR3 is TGTGCCAGCAGGGACGACAGGGGCTATGAAAAACTGTTTTTT.

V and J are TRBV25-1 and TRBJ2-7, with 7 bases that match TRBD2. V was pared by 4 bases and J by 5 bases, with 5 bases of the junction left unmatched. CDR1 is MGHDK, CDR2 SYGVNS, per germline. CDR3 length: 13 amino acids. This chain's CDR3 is CASSGTRSHEQYF. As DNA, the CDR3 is TGTGCCAGCAGTGGGACTAGATCCCACGAGCAGTACTTC.

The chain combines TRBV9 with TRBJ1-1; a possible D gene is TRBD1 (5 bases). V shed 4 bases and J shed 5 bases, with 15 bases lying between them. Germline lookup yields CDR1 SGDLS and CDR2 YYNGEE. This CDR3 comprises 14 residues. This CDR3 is CASSPGGVGTEAFF. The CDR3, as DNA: TGTGCCAGCAGCCCAGGAGGGGTTGGGACTGAAGCTTTCTTT.

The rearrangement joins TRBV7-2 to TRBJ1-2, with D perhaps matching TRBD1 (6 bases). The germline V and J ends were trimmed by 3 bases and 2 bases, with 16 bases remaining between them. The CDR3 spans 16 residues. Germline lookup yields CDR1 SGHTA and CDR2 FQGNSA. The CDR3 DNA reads TGTGCCAGCAGCTTTAAGGGGGGTCGATGGAACTATGGCTACACCTTC. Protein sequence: CASSFKGGRWNYGYTF.

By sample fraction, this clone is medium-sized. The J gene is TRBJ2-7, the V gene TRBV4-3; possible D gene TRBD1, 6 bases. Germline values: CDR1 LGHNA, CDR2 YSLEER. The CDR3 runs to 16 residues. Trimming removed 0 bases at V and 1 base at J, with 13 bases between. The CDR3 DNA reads TGCGCCAGCAGCCAAGACAGGGGCTTAGTTTCCTACGAGCAGTACTTC. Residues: CASSQDRGLVSYEQYF.

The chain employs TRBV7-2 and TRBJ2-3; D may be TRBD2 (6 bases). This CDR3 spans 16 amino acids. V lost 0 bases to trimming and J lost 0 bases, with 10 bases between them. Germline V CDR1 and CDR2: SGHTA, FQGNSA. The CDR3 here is CASSLAWAGSTDTQYF. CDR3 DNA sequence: TGTGCCAGCAGCTTAGCGTGGGCGGGGAGCACAGATACGCAGTATTTT.

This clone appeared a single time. The CDR3 DNA reads as TGTGCCTGGAGTCCCCAGGGGGCGAGAACTGAAGCTTTCTTT. It specifies CAWSPQGARTEAFF. The chain employs TRBV30 and TRBJ1-1; 8 bases agree with TRBD1. The CDR3 consists of 14 residues. Germline assignment: CDR1 GTSNPN and CDR2 SVGIG (reference sequence). With V trimmed by 2 bases and J by 5 bases, 7 bases remained unmatched.

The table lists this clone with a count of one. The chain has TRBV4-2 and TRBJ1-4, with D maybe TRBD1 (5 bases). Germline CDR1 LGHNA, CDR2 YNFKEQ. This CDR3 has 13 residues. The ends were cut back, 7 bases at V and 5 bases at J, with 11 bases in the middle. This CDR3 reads CASKGIPNEKLFF. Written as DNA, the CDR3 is TGTGCCAGCAAGGGGATCCCGAATGAAAAACTGTTTTTT.

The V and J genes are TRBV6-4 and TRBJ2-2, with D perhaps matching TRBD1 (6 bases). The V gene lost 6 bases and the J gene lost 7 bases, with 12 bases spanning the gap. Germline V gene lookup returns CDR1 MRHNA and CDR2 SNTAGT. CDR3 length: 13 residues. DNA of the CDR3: TGTGCCAGCAGCGCTATACAGGGCGGGGAGCTGTTTTTT. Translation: CASSAIQGGELFF.

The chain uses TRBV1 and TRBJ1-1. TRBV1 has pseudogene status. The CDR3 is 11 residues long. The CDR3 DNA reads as TGCACCAGCAGCCAGGGCACTGAAGCTTTCTTT. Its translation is CTSSQGTEAFF.

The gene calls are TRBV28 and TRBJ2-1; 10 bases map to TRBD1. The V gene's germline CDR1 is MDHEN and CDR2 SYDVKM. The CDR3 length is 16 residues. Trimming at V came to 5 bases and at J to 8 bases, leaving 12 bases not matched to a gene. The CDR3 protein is CASSIAGTGAGYEQFF. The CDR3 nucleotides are TGTGCCAGCAGTATAGCCGGGACAGGGGCCGGCTATGAGCAGTTCTTC.

In nucleotides, the CDR3 is TGCGCCAGCAGCCAAGAGAGCGGTAAACGGGTCGGCAACCCCTACGAGCAGTACTTC. Protein: CASSQESGKRVGNPYEQYF. The V call is TRBV4-3, the J call TRBJ2-7, with TRBD2 as a possible D gene (5 bases). V was trimmed by 0 bases and J by 2 bases, leaving 23 bases between them. Germline CDR1 reads LGHNA; CDR2 reads YSLEER. There are 19 residues in the CDR3.

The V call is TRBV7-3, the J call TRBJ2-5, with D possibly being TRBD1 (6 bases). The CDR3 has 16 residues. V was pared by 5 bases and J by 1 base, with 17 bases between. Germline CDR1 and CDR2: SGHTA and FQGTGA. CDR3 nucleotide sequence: TGTGCCAGCAGCCCCGGGGCAGGGGATACCCAAGAGACCCAGTACTTC. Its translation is CASSPGAGDTQETQYF.

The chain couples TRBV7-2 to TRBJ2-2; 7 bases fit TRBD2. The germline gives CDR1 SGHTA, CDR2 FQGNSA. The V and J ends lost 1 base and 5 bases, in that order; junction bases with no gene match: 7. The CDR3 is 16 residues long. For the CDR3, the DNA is TGTGCCAGCAGCTTAGTGAGCCAGGGAGGGACCGGGGAGCTGTTTTTT. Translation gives CASSLVSQGGTGELFF.

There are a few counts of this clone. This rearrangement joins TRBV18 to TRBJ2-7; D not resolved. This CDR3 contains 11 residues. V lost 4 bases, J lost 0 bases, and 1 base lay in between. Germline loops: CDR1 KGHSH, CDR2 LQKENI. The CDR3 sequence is CASSHSYEQYF. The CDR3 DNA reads TGTGCCAGCTCACACTCCTACGAGCAGTACTTC.

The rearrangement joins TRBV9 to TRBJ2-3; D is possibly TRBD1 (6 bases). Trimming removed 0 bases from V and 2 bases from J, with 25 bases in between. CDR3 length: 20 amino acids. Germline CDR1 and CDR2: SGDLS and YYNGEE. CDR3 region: CASSVGPWRGGGHTTDTQYF. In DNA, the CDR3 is TGTGCCAGCAGCGTAGGCCCCTGGCGAGGTGGGGGCCATACCACAGATACGCAGTATTTT.

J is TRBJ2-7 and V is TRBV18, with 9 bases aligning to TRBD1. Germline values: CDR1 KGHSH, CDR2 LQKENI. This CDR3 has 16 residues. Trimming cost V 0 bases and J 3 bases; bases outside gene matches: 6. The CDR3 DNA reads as TGTGCCAGCTCACCACCGGGACAGGGAAGGGGCTACGAGCAGTACTTC. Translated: CASSPPGQGRGYEQYF. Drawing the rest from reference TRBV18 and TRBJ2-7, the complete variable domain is NAGVMQNPRHLVRRRGQEARLRCSPMKGHSHVYWYRQLPEEGLKFMVYLQKENIIDESGMPKERFSAEFPKEGPSILRIQQVVRGDSAAYFCASSPPGQGRGYEQYFGPGTRLTVT.

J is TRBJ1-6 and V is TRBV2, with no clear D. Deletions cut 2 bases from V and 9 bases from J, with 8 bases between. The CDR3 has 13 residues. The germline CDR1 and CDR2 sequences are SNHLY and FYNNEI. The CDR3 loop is CASSEWDTSPLHF. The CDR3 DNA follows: TGTGCCAGCAGTGAATGGGATACTTCACCCCTCCACTTT.